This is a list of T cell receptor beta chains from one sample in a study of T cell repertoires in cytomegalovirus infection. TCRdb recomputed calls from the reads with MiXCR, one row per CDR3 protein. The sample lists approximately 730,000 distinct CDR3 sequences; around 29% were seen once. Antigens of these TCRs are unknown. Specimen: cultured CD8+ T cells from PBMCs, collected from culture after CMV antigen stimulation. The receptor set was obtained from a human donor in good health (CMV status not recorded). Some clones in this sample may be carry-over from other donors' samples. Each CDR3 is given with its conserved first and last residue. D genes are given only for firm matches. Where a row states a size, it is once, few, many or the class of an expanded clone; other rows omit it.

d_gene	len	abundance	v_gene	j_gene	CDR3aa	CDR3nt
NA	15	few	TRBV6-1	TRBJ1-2	CASSEGGRANYGYTF	TGTGCCAGCAGTGAAGGTGGGAGAGCTAACTATGGCTACACCTTC
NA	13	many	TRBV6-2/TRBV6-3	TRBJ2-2	CASSWTNTGELFF	TGTGCCAGCAGCTGGACCAACACCGGGGAGCTGTTTTTT
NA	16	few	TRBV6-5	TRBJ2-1	CASSYNSATSFNEQFF	TGTGCCAGCAGTTACAATAGCGCCACTAGTTTCAATGAGCAGTTCTTC
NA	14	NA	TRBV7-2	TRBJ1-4	CASTWGATNEKLFF	TGTGCCAGCACCTGGGGGGCAACTAATGAAAAACTGTTTTTT
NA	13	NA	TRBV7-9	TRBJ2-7	CASSVASEMGQYF	TGTGCCAGCAGCGTAGCCAGCGAAATGGGGCAGTACTTC
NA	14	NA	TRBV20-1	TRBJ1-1	CSARGRGQNTEAFF	TGCAGTGCTCGCGGCCGGGGGCAGAACACTGAAGCTTTCTTT
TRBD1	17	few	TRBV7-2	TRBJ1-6	CASSPDRGGSYNSPLHF	TGTGCCAGCAGCCCTGACAGGGGAGGCTCCTATAATTCACCCCTCCACTTT
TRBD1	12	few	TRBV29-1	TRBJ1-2	CSVKQGENGYTF	TGCAGCGTGAAACAGGGGGAAAATGGCTACACCTTC
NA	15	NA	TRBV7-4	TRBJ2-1	CASSLSYGVRNEQLF	TGTGCCAGCAGCTTAAGTTACGGGGTGAGGAATGAGCAGCTCTTC
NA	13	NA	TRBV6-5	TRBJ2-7	CASSYSAGGEQYF	TGTGCCAGCAGTTACTCGGCAGGGGGGGAGCAGTACTTC
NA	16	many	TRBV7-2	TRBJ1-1	CASSQRWGRLYTEAFF	TGTGCCAGCAGCCAACGCTGGGGGCGGCTGTACACTGAAGCTTTCTTT
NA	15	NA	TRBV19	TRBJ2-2	CASSLGGQNTGELFF	TGTGCCAGTAGTTTGGGAGGACAGAACACCGGGGAGCTGTTTTTT
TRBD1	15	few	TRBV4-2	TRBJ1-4	CASSQEGQANEKLFF	TGTGCCAGCAGCCAAGAGGGACAGGCAAATGAAAAACTGTTTTTT
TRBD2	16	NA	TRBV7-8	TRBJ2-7	CASSLRTSGDVYEQYF	TGTGCCAGCAGCCTTAGGACTAGCGGGGACGTCTACGAGCAGTACTTC
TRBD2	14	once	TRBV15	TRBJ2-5	CATTLTSAPKTQYF	TGTGCCACCACCCTGACTAGCGCGCCGAAGACCCAGTACTTC
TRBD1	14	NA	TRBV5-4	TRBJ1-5	CASSSQGANQPQHF	TGTGCCAGCAGCTCTCAGGGGGCGAACCAGCCCCAGCATTTT
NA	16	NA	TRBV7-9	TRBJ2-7	CASSLETRQRPDEQYF	TGTGCCAGCAGCTTAGAAACGAGACAGCGGCCCGACGAGCAGTACTTC
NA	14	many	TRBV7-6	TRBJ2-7	CASSQGVGLYEQYF	TGTGCCAGCAGCCAAGGGGTCGGACTCTACGAGCAGTACTTC
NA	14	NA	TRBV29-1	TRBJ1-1	CSVDGFRENTEAFF	TGCAGCGTTGATGGCTTCAGGGAGAACACTGAAGCTTTCTTT
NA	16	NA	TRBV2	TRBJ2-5	CASPLLGAGIQETQYF	TGTGCCAGCCCTCTTCTGGGGGCAGGGATCCAAGAGACCCAGTACTTC
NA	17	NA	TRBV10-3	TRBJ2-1	CAISESTQTMPGNEQFF	TGTGCCATCAGTGAGTCGACACAGACAATGCCCGGCAATGAGCAGTTCTTC
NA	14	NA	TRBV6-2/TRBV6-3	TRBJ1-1	CASSYVGVGDEAFF	TGTGCCAGCAGTTACGTCGGGGTGGGAGATGAAGCTTTCTTT
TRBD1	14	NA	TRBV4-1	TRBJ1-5	CASSPDRGDQPQHF	TGCGCCAGCAGCCCGGACAGGGGGGACCAGCCCCAGCATTTT
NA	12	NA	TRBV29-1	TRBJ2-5	CSADPGGETQYF	TGCAGCGCTGACCCAGGAGGAGAGACCCAGTACTTC
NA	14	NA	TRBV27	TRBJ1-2	CASSTSRLRYGYTF	TGTGCCAGCAGTACCTCAAGGTTACGCTATGGCTACACCTTC
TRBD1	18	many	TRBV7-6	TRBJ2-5	CASSLGIWTGGDQETQYF	TGTGCCAGCAGCTTAGGGATCTGGACAGGGGGGGACCAAGAGACCCAGTACTTC
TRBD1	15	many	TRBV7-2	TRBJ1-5	CASSLRTGINQPQHF	TGTGCCAGCAGCTTACGGACAGGGATCAATCAGCCCCAGCATTTT
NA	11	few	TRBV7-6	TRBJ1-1	CASYLNTEAFF	TGTGCCAGCTACCTGAACACTGAAGCTTTCTTT
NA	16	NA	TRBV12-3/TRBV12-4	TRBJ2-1	CASSLGGGAPYNEQFF	TGTGCCAGCAGTTTAGGGGGGGGGGCCCCCTACAATGAGCAGTTCTTC
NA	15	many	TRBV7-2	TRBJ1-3	CASSLIEGPRNTIYF	TGTGCCAGCAGCTTAATCGAGGGACCGAGAAACACCATATATTTT
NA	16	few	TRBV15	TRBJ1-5	CATSRDEGYSNQPQHF	TGTGCCACCAGCAGAGATGAGGGGTATAGCAATCAGCCCCAGCATTTT
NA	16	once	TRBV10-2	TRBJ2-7	CASSTSRTSGGYEQYF	NA
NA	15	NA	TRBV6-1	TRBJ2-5	CASSETDGWGETQYF	TGTGCCAGCAGTGAAACCGACGGTTGGGGAGAGACCCAGTACTTC
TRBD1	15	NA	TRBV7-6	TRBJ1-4	CASSPPGTGFEKLFF	TGTGCCAGCAGCCCTCCCGGGACAGGGTTTGAAAAACTGTTTTTT
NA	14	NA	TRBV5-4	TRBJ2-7	CASSLGTTFYEQYF	TGTGCCAGCAGCTTGGGGACGACATTCTACGAGCAGTACTTC
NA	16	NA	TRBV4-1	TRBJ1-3	CASSQYIQGSGNTIYF	TGCGCCAGCAGCCAATATATACAGGGATCTGGAAACACCATATATTTT
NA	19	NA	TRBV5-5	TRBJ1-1	CASSLEWPSFDSMNTEAFF	TGTGCCAGCAGCTTGGAATGGCCGTCATTTGATTCTATGAACACTGAAGCTTTCTTT
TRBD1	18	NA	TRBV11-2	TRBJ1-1	CASSSGQGARIVRAEAFF	TGTGCCAGCAGCTCTGGACAGGGGGCAAGAATCGTACGGGCTGAAGCTTTCTTT
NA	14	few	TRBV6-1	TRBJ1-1	CASSSGRYLTEAFF	TGTGCCAGCAGTAGTGGACGGTACCTCACTGAAGCTTTCTTT
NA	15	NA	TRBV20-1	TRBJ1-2	CSARDRGASGYGYTF	TGCAGTGCTAGAGATCGAGGGGCCTCGGGCTATGGCTACACCTTC
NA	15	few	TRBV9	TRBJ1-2	CASSAPRNLRHGYTF	TGTGCCAGCAGCGCCCCCCGTAACCTCCGGCACGGCTACACCTTC
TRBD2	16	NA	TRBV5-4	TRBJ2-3	CASSLRSGGTTDTQYF	TGTGCCAGCAGCTTGCGTAGCGGGGGGACCACAGATACGCAGTATTTT
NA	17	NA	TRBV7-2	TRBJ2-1	CASSLVKLGINYNEQFF	TGTGCCAGCAGCTTAGTTAAACTGGGGATTAACTACAATGAGCAGTTCTTC
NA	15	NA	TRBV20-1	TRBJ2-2	CSASTVKGRTGELFF	TGCAGTGCTAGTACGGTTAAGGGGAGGACCGGGGAGCTGTTTTTT
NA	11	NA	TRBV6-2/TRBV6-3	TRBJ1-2	CAIRRNYGYTF	TGTGCCATCCGACGGAACTATGGCTACACCTTC
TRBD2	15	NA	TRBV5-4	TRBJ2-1	CASSFLAGFRDEQFF	TGTGCCAGCAGCTTTCTAGCGGGGTTCAGGGATGAGCAGTTCTTC
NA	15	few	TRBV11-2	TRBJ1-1	CASSLDQGRGTEAFF	TGTGCCAGCAGCTTAGATCAGGGGCGCGGCACTGAAGCTTTCTTT
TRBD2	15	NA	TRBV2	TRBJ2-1	CASSPERGWYNEQFF	TGTGCCAGCAGCCCTGAGCGGGGGTGGTACAATGAGCAGTTCTTC
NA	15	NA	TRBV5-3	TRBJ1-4	CASSLVPDDNEKLFF	TGTGCCAGCAGCTTGGTACCGGACGATAATGAAAAACTGTTTTTT
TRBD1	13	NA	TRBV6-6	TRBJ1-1	CASSTDRAREAFF	TGTGCCAGCAGTACGGACAGGGCACGTGAAGCTTTCTTT
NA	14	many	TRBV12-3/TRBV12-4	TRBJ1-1	CASSLGQLYTEAFF	TGTGCCAGCAGCCTGGGTCAGTTGTACACTGAAGCTTTCTTT
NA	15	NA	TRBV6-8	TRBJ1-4	CASNPERSPIGELFF	TGTGCCAGCAACCCCGAGCGGAGCCCTATCGGGGAACTGTTTTTT
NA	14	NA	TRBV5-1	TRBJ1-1	CASSFRDGNTEAFF	TGCGCCAGCAGCTTCCGGGACGGGAACACTGAAGCTTTCTTT
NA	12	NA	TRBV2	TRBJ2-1	CASSAGVIEQFF	TGTGCCAGCAGTGCAGGGGTCATTGAGCAGTTCTTC
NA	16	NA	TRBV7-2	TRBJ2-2	CASDRRGLANTGELFF	TGTGCCAGCGACCGCAGGGGCCTCGCGAACACCGGGGAGCTGTTTTTT
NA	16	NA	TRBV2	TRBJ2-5	CASRSIEGGEQETQYF	TGTGCCAGCAGGTCAATCGAGGGGGGGGAACAAGAGACCCAGTACTTC
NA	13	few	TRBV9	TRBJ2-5	CASSPPEASPQYF	TGTGCCAGCAGCCCTCCCGAGGCATCGCCCCAGTACTTC